This is a list of T cell receptor beta chains from one sample in a study of molecular identifiers for immune sequencing clone quantification. Each CDR3 protein gets one entry after TCRdb re-called the PCR reads with MiXCR. The sample records over 90,000 distinct CDR3 sequences, about 35% being singletons. Material for sequencing was naive CD8+ T cells from blood, with Jurkat cell RNA spiked in. These receptors were collected from a human donor in good health. Some libraries in this study had Jurkat cell RNA spiked in. Both conserved end residues are part of each CDR3. Each record gives: V gene, J gene, D gene, clone size, CDR3 DNA, CDR3 protein. D genes are given only for firm matches. Some rows mark clone size as missing; the rest say once, few, many or name a class of expanded clone.

>TRBV4-3|TRBJ2-2|TRBD1|few
TGCGCCAGCAGCCAGGAGACAGGGGGTATCAGGGACACCGGGGAGCTGTTTTTT
CASSQETGGIRDTGELFF
>TRBV19|TRBJ1-2|-|-
TGTGCCACCCAGACGGAAGATCACTATGGCTACACCTTC
CATQTEDHYGYTF
>TRBV28|TRBJ2-1|TRBD1|few
TGTGCCAGCAGTTTAGGGGACAGGGGGTACATTGAGCAGTTCTTC
CASSLGDRGYIEQFF
>TRBV7-6|TRBJ2-2|-|few
TGTGCCAGCAGCTTCGTACAGTTAACCGGGGAGCTGTTTTTT
CASSFVQLTGELFF
>TRBV2|TRBJ2-1|TRBD2|-
TGTGCCAGCAGTGTTTGGCGGGGGGCCGGGAATGAGCAGTTCTTC
CASSVWRGAGNEQFF
>TRBV6-5|TRBJ2-2|-|few
TGTGCCAGCAGTTTTCGGGACAAACTTTGGAACACCGGGGAGCTGTTTTTT
CASSFRDKLWNTGELFF
>TRBV12-3/TRBV12-4|TRBJ2-7|TRBD2|-
TGTGCCAGCAGTTTTTTAGCGGGAGTCGAGCAGTACTTC
CASSFLAGVEQYF
>TRBV3-2|TRBJ2-7|-|-
TGTGCCAGCAGCCAAGATGGTCGTCCGGGACAGCTGAGCTCCTACGAGCAGTACTTC
CASSQDGRPGQLSSYEQYF
>TRBV5-6|TRBJ2-7|TRBD2|few
TGTGCCAGCAGCCGAACTAGCGGGAGGGCCTTTAGCTCCTACGAGCAGTACTTC
CASSRTSGRAFSSYEQYF
>TRBV27|TRBJ1-2|TRBD1|-
TGTGCCGGCAGTCCATATGGGCCAGAGACAGGGTCTGGCTACACCTTC
CAGSPYGPETGSGYTF
>TRBV7-9|TRBJ2-2|TRBD2|few
TGTGCCAGCAGGGGGACGGTTATAGTAGCGGGAGCGGTCACCGGGGAGCTGTTTTTT
CASRGTVIVAGAVTGELFF
>TRBV29-1|TRBJ1-2|-|-
TGCAGCGTTGAGAGGGTACACTATGGCTACACCTTC
CSVERVHYGYTF
>TRBV29-1|TRBJ2-5|TRBD1|few
TGCAGCGTTGAACAACCCGGGACAGGGCTTAAAGAGACCCAGTACTTC
CSVEQPGTGLKETQYF
>TRBV20-1|TRBJ2-1|-|-
TGCAGTGCTAGATCCCTCCTCATCCACACCAGCAATGAGCAGTTCTTC
CSARSLLIHTSNEQFF
>TRBV5-6|TRBJ1-1|-|few
TGTGCCAGCATCCCATCCGGGGCCCCGAGATATGAAGCTTTCTTT
CASIPSGAPRYEAFF
>TRBV20-1|TRBJ2-7|-|many
TGCAGTGGGCAGGGACTTTCCCCCTACGAGCAGTACTTC
CSGQGLSPYEQYF
>TRBV15|TRBJ2-3|-|-
TGTGCCACCAGTACTCCGACTTATTCGACAACGCAGTATTTT
CATSTPTYSTTQYF
>TRBV9|TRBJ2-7|TRBD1|many
TGTGCCAGCAGCCGGACAGGGTACGAGCAGTACTTC
CASSRTGYEQYF
>TRBV27|TRBJ2-4|TRBD2|-
TGTGCCAGCAGTTTAGAGGGGCGCGGGAGAGGGGCCAAAAACATTCAGTACTTC
CASSLEGRGRGAKNIQYF
>TRBV6-5|TRBJ2-2|TRBD1|once
TGTGCCAGCAGTTACTCTGCAGGGGGCGCTTCCGGGAGGAACACCGGGGAGCTGTTTTTT
CASSYSAGGASGRNTGELFF
>TRBV4-1|TRBJ1-6|-|-
TGCGCCAGCAGCCAACCCTGGCTGGGACGGGCTCAACATCCACCCCTCCACTTT
CASSQPWLGRAQHPPLHF
>TRBV12-3/TRBV12-4|TRBJ2-1|-|-
TGTGCCAGCACCTCCCCGGGAGTTTCCTACAATGAGCAGTTCTTC
CASTSPGVSYNEQFF
>TRBV7-3|TRBJ2-4|-|-
TGTGCCAGCAGCTCTCGGTTCGCCAAAAACATTCAGTACTTC
CASSSRFAKNIQYF
>TRBV7-2|TRBJ2-1|TRBD2|once
TGTGCCAGCAGCTTTTTAGCGGGAGCCACCTCCCAAGAGCAGTTCTTC
CASSFLAGATSQEQFF
>TRBV2|TRBJ1-6|-|few
TGTGCCAGCAGCAGGCCGCGAAATTCACCCCTCCACTTT
CASSRPRNSPLHF
>TRBV20-1|TRBJ2-7|TRBD2|few
TGCAGTGCTAGCGGGAGGAAATCCTACGAGCAGTACTTC
CSASGRKSYEQYF
>TRBV9|TRBJ2-2|-|few
TGTGCCAGCAGCGTAGTGGGGTTCGGGACCGGGGAGCTGTTTTTT
CASSVVGFGTGELFF
>TRBV9|TRBJ1-4|-|once
TGTGCCAGCAGCGTAGCTGGGGGTTCCAATGAAAAACTGTTTTTT
CASSVAGGSNEKLFF
>TRBV2|TRBJ1-5|TRBD1|-
TGTGCCAGCAGACACGGACAGGGAAGTCAGCCCCAGCATTTT
CASRHGQGSQPQHF
>TRBV19|TRBJ2-3|TRBD2|-
TGTGCCAGTAGTACGACTAGCGCCTACACAGATACGCAGTATTTT
CASSTTSAYTDTQYF
>TRBV28|TRBJ2-7|-|few
TGTGCCAGCAGTCACTTCCTCATTGCGGCGGCTTCACCCTACGAGCAGTACTTC
CASSHFLIAAASPYEQYF
>TRBV7-9|TRBJ2-6|-|few
TGTGCCAGCAGCTTATTCCGGTCTGGGGCCAACGTCCTGACTTTC
CASSLFRSGANVLTF
>TRBV28|TRBJ2-2|-|many
TGTGCCAGTTCTCCCCCGGGAAGCAGACACACCGGGGAGCTGTTTTTT
CASSPPGSRHTGELFF
>TRBV4-3|TRBJ2-7|-|-
TGCGCCAGCAGCCAATTGGTCACCGCCTACGAGCAGTACTTC
CASSQLVTAYEQYF
>TRBV2|TRBJ2-7|TRBD2|-
TGTGCCAGCAGCAAGACTAGCGGGGATGCCAACGAGCAGTACTTC
CASSKTSGDANEQYF
>TRBV4-3|TRBJ2-5|-|-
TGCGCCAGCAGCCAGATCTACCCTCCAGGAACCCAGTACTTC
CASSQIYPPGTQYF
>TRBV7-9|TRBJ1-1|-|many
TGTGCCAGCAGCCCCCCGTGGGCAGGGAAGGTGGTTACTGAAGCTTTCTTT
CASSPPWAGKVVTEAFF
>TRBV4-3|TRBJ2-7|-|few
TGCGCCAGCAGCCAAGACCCAGAGTCCTACGAGCAGTACTTC
CASSQDPESYEQYF
>TRBV19|TRBJ2-2|TRBD2|-
TGTGCCAGCCTACCCTGGACTAGCGGTTTTACCGGGGAGCTGTTTTTT
CASLPWTSGFTGELFF
>TRBV18|TRBJ2-7|TRBD1|few
TGTGCCAGCTCACCAGGGACAGGGGGCCCCTTCGAGCAGTACTTC
CASSPGTGGPFEQYF
>TRBV6-2/TRBV6-3|TRBJ1-5|-|many
TGTGCCAGCAGTCACGACTACCAACAGGATTCGCCCCAGCATTTT
CASSHDYQQDSPQHF
>TRBV29-1|TRBJ1-1|-|-
TGCAGCGCTCCGGTCAGCCACACTGAAACTTTCTTT
CSAPVSHTETFF
>TRBV27|TRBJ2-7|TRBD1|-
TGTGCCAGCAGTTTCTACTTCGGGACAGTCTCCTACGAGCAGTACTTC
CASSFYFGTVSYEQYF
>TRBV6-2/TRBV6-3|TRBJ2-3|TRBD1|-
TGTGCCAGCACGGACAGGGTCATTGTTACGCAGTATTTT
CASTDRVIVTQYF
>TRBV9|TRBJ2-2|-|-
TGTGCCAGCAGCGTAGAGTTCGGGGAGCTGATTTTT
CASSVEFGELIF
>TRBV6-2/TRBV6-3|TRBJ1-1|TRBD1|-
TGTGCCAGCAGTTACCCGACAGGGGAGACTGAAGCTTTCTTT
CASSYPTGETEAFF
>TRBV6-4|TRBJ2-3|-|few
TGTGCCAGCAGTGAGGTTTTTTATGGGAGCACAGATACGCAGTATTTT
CASSEVFYGSTDTQYF
>TRBV5-1|TRBJ1-4|TRBD1|-
TGCGCCAGCACTTCAGGGGGAGAACTGTTTTTT
CASTSGGELFF